The next 26 T cell receptor beta chains were all read from a single sample in a study of T cells in localized non-small cell lung cancer. Profiled with immunoSEQ multiplex PCR; TCRdb holds only in-frame clones, not every one. The table records around 100,000 clones, over 80% of them present only once. The material sequenced was peripheral blood, taken before any cancer treatment. The origin of the receptors is a man between 40 and 69 years old with stage I squamous cell lung carcinoma.

The J gene is TRBJ2-7, the V gene TRBV18; D gene ambiguous. V was clipped by 3 bases and J by 5 bases, with 11 bases between them. This CDR3 has 13 amino acids. Germline V gives CDR1 KGHSH, CDR2 LQKENI. The CDR3 DNA sequence: TGTGCCAGCTCACCGGCCAGGAACGACGAGCAGTACTTC. Encoded protein: CASSPARNDEQYF.

This chain uses TRBV5-1 with TRBJ1-3; a possible D gene is TRBD1 (5 bases). Trimming shortened V by 4 bases and J by 0 bases, and 14 bases separated the two germline ends. This CDR3 has 16 residues. In germline, CDR1 is SGHRS, CDR2 YFSETQ. CDR3 nucleotide sequence: TGCGCCAGCAGCAACCAAGGGACGAGCTCTGGAAACACCATATATTTT. This encodes CASSNQGTSSGNTIYF.

The rearrangement links TRBV7-6 to TRBJ2-5, with 7 positions matching TRBD2. V was clipped by 5 bases and J by 1 base; unmatched bases: 7. There are 15 residues in the CDR3. In germline, CDR1 is SGHVS, CDR2 FNYEAQ. This CDR3 reads CASSRVGGVQETQYF. CDR3 sequence (DNA): TGTGCCAGCAGCCGAGTTGGGGGGGTCCAAGAGACCCAGTACTTC.

The chain couples TRBV28 to TRBJ1-5; tentatively, D is TRBD1 (6 bases). V lost 5 bases and J 3 bases, leaving 11 bases between the germline ends. Looked up from germline, CDR1 is MDHEN and CDR2 is SYDVKM. CDR3 length: 14 residues. This CDR3 reads CASSVGQNNQPQHF. CDR3 coding DNA: TGTGCCAGCAGTGTAGGACAGAACAATCAGCCCCAGCATTTT.

The V call is TRBV28, the J call TRBJ1-1, with D possibly being TRBD1 (5 bases). Trimming took 5 bases from V and 5 from J, leaving 6 bases between them. The CDR3 is 11 residues long. Germline CDR1 MDHEN, CDR2 SYDVKM. The CDR3 sequence: CASSRGTEAFF. The CDR3 DNA follows: TGTGCCAGCAGTCGGGGGACTGAAGCTTTCTTT. Full variable domain (outside the CDR3, taken from reference TRBV28 and TRBJ1-1): DVKVTQSSRYLVKRTGEKVFLECVQDMDHENMFWYRQDPGLGLRLIYFSYDVKMKEKGDIPEGYSVSREKKERFSLILESASTNQTSMYLCASSRGTEAFFGQGTRLTVV.

The CDR3 is CASSQEGGGRAPLHF. CDR3 coding DNA: TGCGCCAGCAGCCAAGAGGGGGGGGGACGGGCACCCCTCCACTTT. The gene calls are TRBV4-1 and TRBJ1-6; TRBD1 is a possible D gene (5 bases). V lost 0 bases, J lost 11 bases, and 14 bases lay in between. CDR1 is MGHRA, CDR2 YSYEKL, per germline. The CDR3 loop spans 15 amino acids.

The chain recombines TRBV6-6 with TRBJ1-3, with D hard to call. The CDR3 loop spans 14 amino acids. The germline V gene encodes CDR1 MNHNY and CDR2 SVGAGI (reference sequence). Trimming stripped 7 bases from V and 8 bases from J, with 18 bases between. The CDR3 region is CASIPPAVLDTIYF. CDR3 nucleotide sequence: TGTGCCAGCATTCCGCCAGCCGTCCTGGACACCATATATTTT.

The V gene is TRBV29-1, the J gene TRBJ2-1; 9 nucleotides align to TRBD2. Germline CDR1 reads SQVTM; CDR2 reads ANQGSEA. V trimming: 7 bases; J trimming: 9 bases; junction bases outside the gene matches: 10. The CDR3 is 13 residues long. Here the CDR3 DNA reads TGCAGCGGCGAGCGGGGGGCCTTAAGTGAGCAGTTCTTC. Amino acid sequence: CSGERGALSEQFF.

J is TRBJ2-6 and V is TRBV5-1; 9 nucleotides line up with TRBD1. J lost 0 bases, V lost 5 bases, and 3 bases had no gene match. The CDR3 is 16 amino acids. Germline-derived CDR1 and CDR2 are SGHRS and YFSETQ. In DNA form, the CDR3 reads TGCGCCAGCAGAACGGACAGGGGCTCTGGGGCCAACGTCCTGACTTTC. Translating gives CASRTDRGSGANVLTF.

The table lists this clone with a few counts. J is TRBJ1-2 and V is TRBV10-3, with 7 nucleotides matching TRBD1. Germline V CDR1 and CDR2: ENHRY, SYGVKD. The CDR3 is 13 amino acids. Trimming cost V 5 bases and J 4 bases; bases outside gene matches: 4. Here the CDR3 DNA reads TGTGCCATCAGTAGGGACAGAGCCTATGGCTACACCTTC. Protein sequence: CAISRDRAYGYTF.

This clone appeared a single time. J is TRBJ2-1 and V is TRBV29-1; TRBD2 matches at 9 bases. V shed 3 bases, J shed 5 bases, and the junction held 5 bases outside the gene matches. The CDR3 loop spans 14 amino acids. Germline values: CDR1 SQVTM, CDR2 ANQGSEA. CDR3 sequence (DNA): TGCAGCGTTGACGGCGGGGGGGTGCACAATGAGCAGTTCTTC. Encoded protein: CSVDGGGVHNEQFF.

This clone has just one count. The chain combines TRBV5-1 with TRBJ1-1, with 8 bases that match TRBD1. Germline CDR1 is SGHRS and CDR2 is YFSETQ. The CDR3 loop spans 16 amino acids. V shed 4 bases and J 1 base; nucleotides not matched to a gene: 9. The CDR3: CASSSYRGGSNTEAFF. Written as DNA, the CDR3 is TGCGCCAGCAGCAGTTACAGGGGGGGTTCGAACACTGAAGCTTTCTTT.

The V call is TRBV4-1, the J call TRBJ1-3; TRBD1 is a possible D gene (5 bases). The CDR3 spans 16 residues. The germline CDR1 and CDR2 sequences are MGHRA and YSYEKL. V lost 2 bases and J lost 0, with 11 bases in between. As DNA, the CDR3 is TGCGCCAGCAGCCAATATTCAGGGAGCTCTGGAAACACCATATATTTT. Residues: CASSQYSGSSGNTIYF.

The chain employs TRBV6-6 and TRBJ2-6; D unresolved. V lost 5 bases to trimming and J lost 4 bases, with 9 bases between them. The germline V gene encodes CDR1 MNHNY and CDR2 SVGAGI (reference sequence). The CDR3 covers 14 residues. The CDR3 loop reads CASSGSSGANVLTF. CDR3 in DNA: TGTGCCAGCAGTGGATCGTCGGGGGCCAACGTCCTGACTTTC.

This clone showed up just once. This chain uses TRBV9 with TRBJ1-1; no definite D call. Germline lookup yields CDR1 SGDLS and CDR2 YYNGEE. The CDR3 extends over 13 amino acids. V lost 3 bases to trimming and J lost 1 base, with 7 bases between them. The CDR3 region is CASSAQQNTEAFF. DNA for the CDR3: TGTGCCAGCAGCGCCCAACAGAACACTGAAGCTTTCTTT.

In its sample, this clone was seen a few times. The chain combines TRBV19 with TRBJ1-5; D unclear. Germline V lookup: CDR1 LNHDA, CDR2 SQIVND (reference sequence). The CDR3 contains 13 residues. V was pared by 3 bases and J by 5 bases, with 8 bases between. This CDR3 reads CASSMSRDQPQHF. The DNA for the CDR3 is TGTGCCAGTAGTATGTCCAGAGATCAGCCCCAGCATTTT.

The chain combines TRBV10-3 with TRBJ2-1; 9 bases match TRBD2. The CDR3 is made up of 16 amino acids. CDR1 and CDR2 (germline): ENHRY, SYGVKD. V lost 3 bases, J lost 5 bases, and 8 bases stayed unmatched. CDR3 sequence: CAISDPSGGFNNEQFF. As DNA, the CDR3 is TGTGCCATCAGTGATCCAAGCGGGGGGTTTAACAATGAGCAGTTCTTC.

The chain links TRBV5-6 to TRBJ1-2; the D gene is possibly TRBD1 (6 bases). The germline gives CDR1 SGHDT, CDR2 YYEEEE. The CDR3 is 15 amino acids. Trimming pared 4 bases from V and 0 bases from J, leaving 13 bases between. The CDR3 spells CASSRGGGANYGYTF. As DNA, the CDR3 is TGTGCCAGCAGCCGGGGGGGCGGAGCTAACTATGGCTACACCTTC.

The chain recombines TRBV10-3 with TRBJ1-5; D uncertain. This CDR3 has 12 residues. Between the trimmed V and J ends, which lost 4 bases and 4 bases, there was a span of 5 bases. The germline gives CDR1 ENHRY, CDR2 SYGVKD. The CDR3, as DNA: TGTGCCATCAGTGTTACTAATCAGCCCCAGCATTTT. It codes for CAISVTNQPQHF.

The DNA of the CDR3 is TGTGCCAGCAGGACGGGTCCCTCTGGGGCCAACGTCCTGACTTTC. As protein: CASRTGPSGANVLTF. This chain links TRBV7-9 with TRBJ2-6; D not resolved. Trimming removed 6 bases at V and 0 bases at J, with 9 bases between. The germline CDR1 and CDR2 sequences are SEHNR and FQNEAQ (reference sequence). This CDR3 is 15 amino acids long.

This clone was seen once. The CDR3 bases are TGCGCCAGCAGCCAAGATAATACACCGCTCAACGGTTCACCCCTCCACTTT. It yields the protein CASSQDNTPLNGSPLHF. This rearrangement joins TRBV4-1 to TRBJ1-6; no definite D call. Germline loops: CDR1 MGHRA, CDR2 YSYEKL. Trimming cost V 0 bases and J 9 bases, with 18 bases left between them. This CDR3 spans 17 amino acids.

V usage is TRBV19 and J usage is TRBJ1-1; TRBD1 might be the D (6 bases). The V gene's germline CDR1 is LNHDA and CDR2 SQIVND (reference sequence). The V end lost 7 bases, the J end lost 6 bases, and 18 bases lay between the germline ends. This CDR3 has 14 residues. In DNA form, the CDR3 reads TGTGCCAGTACCCCAGGGTGGGGGCTCCCTGAAGCTTTCTTT. Residues: CASTPGWGLPEAFF.

V gene TRBV10-3 combines with J gene TRBJ1-1; D possibly corresponds to TRBD1 (6 bases). Germline V lookup: CDR1 ENHRY, CDR2 SYGVKD. Trimming cost V 6 bases and J 5 bases, with 16 bases left between them. CDR3 length: 14 residues. CDR3 coding DNA: TGTGCCATCAGAGGGGGGTGGGGCCGGACTGAAGCTTTCTTT. As protein: CAIRGGWGRTEAFF.

The CDR3: CASSPFGSKGFNTEAFF. The CDR3 DNA reads TGTGCCAGCAGCCCCTTCGGTTCAAAGGGATTTAACACTGAAGCTTTCTTT. The genes are TRBV11-2 and TRBJ1-1; D is unclear. Trimming shortened V by 5 bases and J by 2 bases, and 21 bases separated the two germline ends. The CDR3 has 17 residues. The V gene's germline CDR1 is SGHAT and CDR2 FQNNGV.

V and J are TRBV7-3 and TRBJ2-7; D tentatively reads TRBD1 or TRBD2 (5 bases each). The V gene's germline CDR1 is SGHTA and CDR2 FQGTGA. This CDR3 is 14 amino acids long. Trimming shortened V by 5 bases and J by 5 bases, and 16 bases separated the two germline ends. The CDR3 coding sequence is TGTGCCAGCAGCCGGGGCCCGGCTTTTGACGAGCAGTACTTC. Protein: CASSRGPAFDEQYF.

The chain joins TRBV18 to TRBJ1-5, with D hard to call. Germline V lookup: CDR1 KGHSH, CDR2 LQKENI. V gave up 3 bases and J gave up 3 bases, with 6 bases separating them. The CDR3 is 13 amino acids. CDR3 sequence (DNA): TGTGCCAGCTCACCGGATGACAATCAGCCCCAGCATTTT. Translating gives CASSPDDNQPQHF.